These 22 T cell receptor beta chains share one sample of origin, sequenced in a study of shared clonotypes between healthy human individuals. The naive CD8 population came from CD45RO-negative cells selected for CCR7, without terminally differentiated effector memory CD45RA+ cells. Clones were sequenced by immunoSEQ multiplex PCR, and TCRdb holds only the in-frame ones, with some missing. The sample carries hundreds of thousands of clones, roughly 92% recorded once. Sequencing was performed on naive CD8+ T cells sorted from blood. These receptors came from a man aged 30 to 45 in good health.

The CDR3 nucleotides are TGTGCCAGCAGCTTAGTTGGGACACATTACAATCAGCCCCAGCATTTT. Translation gives CASSLVGTHYNQPQHF. V and J are TRBV7-8 and TRBJ1-5, with TRBD1 as a possible D gene (6 bases). The CDR3 runs to 16 residues. Deletions cut 1 base from V and 3 bases from J, with 13 bases between. Germline lookup yields CDR1 SGHVS and CDR2 FQNEAQ.

The chain couples TRBV29-1 to TRBJ2-1; no clear D. The CDR3 runs 14 residues. The V and J ends lost 4 bases and 0 bases respectively, with 10 bases between them. CDR1 is SQVTM, CDR2 ANQGSEA, per germline. In DNA, the CDR3 is TGCAGCGTTGTAGCCCGCAGCTCCTACAATGAGCAGTTCTTC. This codes for CSVVARSSYNEQFF.

This chain connects TRBV27 to TRBJ2-5; 7 nucleotides line up with TRBD2. The J segment lost 7 bases and the V segment lost 0 bases, leaving 8 bases of the junction unmatched. From germline, CDR1 is MNHEY and CDR2 SMNVEV (reference sequence). The CDR3 totals 15 residues. CDR3 region: CASSLSWGGDRTQYF. The CDR3 nucleotides are TGTGCCAGCAGTTTATCTTGGGGGGGGGATCGGACCCAGTACTTC.

V and J are TRBV4-2 and TRBJ2-7; 7 positions match TRBD2. Germline CDR1 reads LGHNA; CDR2 reads YNFKEQ. V shed 3 bases and J 5 bases; nucleotides not matched to a gene: 10. CDR3 length: 15 amino acids. The CDR3 region has the DNA TGTGCCAGCAGCCACCCGCGGGGGAATGGACACGAGCAGTACTTC. Translating it yields CASSHPRGNGHEQYF.

The J gene is TRBJ2-7, the V gene TRBV5-1, with TRBD1 matching 7 bases. CDR1 and CDR2 (germline): SGHRS, YFSETQ. V lost 6 bases to trimming and J lost 3 bases; unmatched junction nucleotides: 9. The CDR3 consists of 14 residues. The CDR3 region has the DNA TGCGCCAGCACCACCGGGACAGCTAACTACGAGCAGTACTTC. Encoded protein: CASTTGTANYEQYF.

The chain carries TRBV5-1 and TRBJ2-7; TRBD2 might be the D (6 bases). V dropped 7 bases and J dropped 2 bases, with 22 bases sitting between them. Looked up from germline, CDR1 is SGHRS and CDR2 is YFSETQ. This CDR3 is 16 amino acids long. CDR3 amino acids: CASGTGLDGGTYEQYF. CDR3 in DNA: TGCGCCAGCGGCACCGGACTTGACGGGGGAACCTACGAGCAGTACTTC.

The J gene is TRBJ2-7, the V gene TRBV9, with D tentatively TRBD1 or TRBD2 (5 bases each). The germline gives CDR1 SGDLS, CDR2 YYNGEE. This CDR3 spans 14 amino acids. V was cut by 4 bases and J by 3 bases, with 14 bases left in between. The CDR3: CASSPRGVSYEQYF. In DNA form, the CDR3 reads TGTGCCAGCAGCCCTAGAGGGGTTAGCTACGAGCAGTACTTC.

V is TRBV2 and J is TRBJ2-5, with 7 bases that match TRBD1. Germline CDR1 is SNHLY and CDR2 is FYNNEI. Unmatched junction bases numbered 8, after V lost 6 bases and J lost 4 bases. The CDR3 has 14 amino acids. CDR3 DNA: TGTGCCAGCAGACGGGACAGAGCAGGAGAGACCCAGTACTTC. Protein: CASRRDRAGETQYF.

The chain combines TRBV9 with TRBJ2-4, with D uncertain. Between the trimmed V and J ends, which lost 0 bases and 0 bases, there was a span of 13 bases. In germline, CDR1 is SGDLS, CDR2 YYNGEE. The CDR3 runs to 17 residues. The chain's CDR3 is CASSVGDVWLAKNIQYF. The CDR3 DNA reads as TGTGCCAGCAGCGTAGGGGATGTATGGCTAGCCAAAAACATTCAGTACTTC. The whole variable domain, filled in from reference TRBV9 and TRBJ2-4, reads DSGVTQTPKHLITATGQRVTLRCSPRSGDLSVYWYQQSLDQGLQFLIQYYNGEERAKGNILERFSAQQFPDLHSELNLSSLELGDSALYFCASSVGDVWLAKNIQYFGAGTRLSVL.

The chain has TRBV7-9 and TRBJ1-1; D gene unclear. This CDR3 is 12 amino acids long. Trimming removed 5 bases at V and 12 bases at J, with 16 bases between. CDR1 is SEHNR and CDR2 is FQNEAQ in the germline V gene (reference sequence). The chain's CDR3 is CASSQTGIGTFF. CDR3 nucleotide sequence: TGTGCCAGCAGCCAGACGGGTATCGGGACTTTCTTT.

The chain uses TRBV5-1 and TRBJ1-2; TRBD1 aligns across 8 bases. The length of the CDR3 is 15 residues. Germline values: CDR1 SGHRS, CDR2 YFSETQ. Trimming took 6 bases from V and 5 from J; bases not matched to a gene: 12. DNA for the CDR3: TGCGCCAGCAATCCAGACAGGGGTATAATGTATGGCTACACCTTC. Protein: CASNPDRGIMYGYTF.

The CDR3 DNA reads as TGTGCCAGCAGCTTAGGATTGCAGGGGGAAAGGGCGAACACCGGGGAGCTGTTTTTT. Translating gives CASSLGLQGERANTGELFF. V gene TRBV7-9 combines with J gene TRBJ2-2, with 7 bases fitting TRBD1. Per germline, CDR1 SEHNR and CDR2 FQNEAQ (reference sequence). The CDR3 spans 19 residues. Unmatched junction bases numbered 11, after V lost 1 base and J lost 0 bases.

The chain employs TRBV5-1 and TRBJ2-3; D is unresolved. The CDR3 sequence is 15 residues long. Germline V CDR1 and CDR2: SGHRS, YFSETQ. The V and J ends lost 0 bases and 2 bases respectively, with 10 bases between them. CDR3 residues: CASSLGQAYTDTQYF. CDR3 DNA: TGCGCCAGCAGCTTGGGGCAGGCCTACACAGATACGCAGTATTTT.

The chain links TRBV6-5 to TRBJ1-2; 7 nucleotides agree with TRBD1. The CDR3 totals 15 residues. The ends lost 3 bases at V and 4 bases at J; junction bases unmatched: 8. The germline V gene has CDR1 MNHEY and CDR2 SVGAGI. This CDR3 is CASSYRTGRVYGYTF. The CDR3 nucleotides read TGTGCCAGCAGTTATAGGACAGGAAGGGTCTATGGCTACACCTTC.

The V call is TRBV16, the J call TRBJ2-7, with a weak D call TRBD2 (5 bases). The V end lost 5 bases, the J end lost 6 bases, and 17 bases lay between the germline ends. CDR1 KGHSY and CDR2 FQNENV come from the germline V gene. The CDR3 totals 14 residues. CDR3 nucleotides: TGTGCCAGCAGCGAGAGAGGGTGGAAGGCCGAGCAGTACTTC. This translates into CASSERGWKAEQYF. Supplemented by reference TRBV16 and TRBJ2-7, the full variable domain reads GEEVAQTPKHLVRGEGQKAKLYCAPIKGHSYVFWYQQVLKNEFKFLISFQNENVFDETGMPKERFSAKCLPNSPCSLEIQATKLEDSAVYFCASSERGWKAEQYFGPGTRLTVT.

This sequence joins TRBV15 and TRBJ2-1; D gene unclear. This CDR3 contains 16 residues. Germline V gives CDR1 LNHNV, CDR2 YYDKDF (reference sequence). V was trimmed by 0 bases and J by 2 bases, leaving 11 bases between them. The CDR3, as DNA: TGTGCCACCAGCAGAGAGGGAACAGAAGCCTACAATGAGCAGTTCTTC. Translated: CATSREGTEAYNEQFF.

The chain couples TRBV7-9 to TRBJ1-4; 7 positions agree with TRBD1. V shed 5 bases and J 2 bases; nucleotides not matched to a gene: 11. CDR3 length: 17 residues. Germline CDR1 and CDR2: SEHNR and FQNEAQ (reference sequence). The DNA of the CDR3 is TGTGCCAGCAGCCCCCGGGGCAGGGGGAGCACTAATGAAAAACTGTTTTTT. Translating gives CASSPRGRGSTNEKLFF. The complete variable domain, with remaining parts taken from reference TRBV7-9 and TRBJ1-4, reads DTGVSQNPRHKITKRGQNVTFRCDPISEHNRLYWYRQTLGQGPEFLTYFQNEAQLEKSRLLSDRFSAERPKGSFSTLEIQRTEQGDSAMYLCASSPRGRGSTNEKLFFGSGTQLSVL.

This rearrangement joins TRBV5-8 to TRBJ2-7; a possible D gene is TRBD1 (6 bases). The CDR3 has 16 residues. Trimming cost V 4 bases and J 5 bases, with 22 bases left between them. CDR1 is SGHTS and CDR2 is YDEGEE in the germline V gene. CDR3 in amino acids: CASSPNTRTESDEQYF. CDR3 coding DNA: TGTGCCAGCAGCCCAAATACCAGGACAGAGAGCGACGAGCAGTACTTC.

This chain links TRBV5-5 with TRBJ1-4; D uncertain. This CDR3 is 14 amino acids long. Trimming removed 0 bases at V and 6 bases at J, with 9 bases between. Germline V gene lookup returns CDR1 SGHKS and CDR2 YYEKEE (reference sequence). DNA of the CDR3: TGTGCCAGCAGCTTGGGGGAGGGAGATGAAAAACTGTTTTTT. Its translation: CASSLGEGDEKLFF. The complete variable domain, with remaining parts taken from reference TRBV5-5 and TRBJ1-4, reads DAGVTQSPTHLIKTRGQQVTLRCSPISGHKSVSWYQQVLGQGPQFIFQYYEKEERGRGNFPDRFSARQFPNYSSELNVNALLLGDSALYLCASSLGEGDEKLFFGSGTQLSVL.

This sequence joins TRBV9 and TRBJ1-4; D is unclear. The germline V and J ends were trimmed by 0 bases and 5 bases, with 11 bases remaining between them. This CDR3 comprises 15 residues. The germline CDR1 and CDR2 sequences are SGDLS and YYNGEE. This CDR3 reads CASSVGWTENEKLFF. CDR3 nucleotide sequence: TGTGCCAGCAGCGTAGGGTGGACTGAGAATGAAAAACTGTTTTTT.

The CDR3 DNA sequence: TGTGCCAGCAGCGGGACTCTGCTAGAGAATACCCAGTACTTC. It translates to CASSGTLLENTQYF. The rearrangement links TRBV9 to TRBJ2-5; a weak D match, TRBD2 (5 bases). The germline gives CDR1 SGDLS, CDR2 YYNGEE. CDR3 size: 14 residues. V was trimmed by 3 bases and J by 8 bases, leaving 17 bases between them.

This clone was counted once. Other nucleotide sequences from this sample produce the same CDR3. V usage is TRBV9 and J usage is TRBJ2-2; D is unresolved. Per the germline V gene, CDR1 is SGDLS and CDR2 is YYNGEE. This CDR3 contains 13 residues. V lost 0 bases to trimming and J lost 4 bases, with 4 bases between them. In DNA form, the CDR3 reads TGTGCCAGCAGCGTAGGCGGCACCGGGGAGCTGTTTTTT. Translating it yields CASSVGGTGELFF.